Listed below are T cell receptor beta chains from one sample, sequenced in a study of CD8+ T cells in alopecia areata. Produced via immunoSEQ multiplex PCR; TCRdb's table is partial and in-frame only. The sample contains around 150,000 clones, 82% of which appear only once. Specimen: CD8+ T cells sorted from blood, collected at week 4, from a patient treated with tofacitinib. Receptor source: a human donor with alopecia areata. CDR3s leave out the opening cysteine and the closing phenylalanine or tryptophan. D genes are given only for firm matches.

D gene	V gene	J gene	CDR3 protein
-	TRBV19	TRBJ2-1	ASSRQYSNYNEQF
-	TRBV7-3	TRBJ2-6	ASSQNGRISGANVLT
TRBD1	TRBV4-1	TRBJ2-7	ASSLIIGTGTGNSYEQY
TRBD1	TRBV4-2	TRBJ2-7	ASSQEGTGASYEQY
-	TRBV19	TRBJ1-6	ASSISAGYNSPLH
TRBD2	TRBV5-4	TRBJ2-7	ASSSDTSGGRSYEQY
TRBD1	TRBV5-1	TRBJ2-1	ASSQAGGYSEQF
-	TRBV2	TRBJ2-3	ASNRGATSTDTQY
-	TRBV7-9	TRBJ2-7	YPSRRTYRSYEQY
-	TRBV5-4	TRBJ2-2	ASSLITGRPNTGELF
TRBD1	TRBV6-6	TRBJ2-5	ASNRDRGGSETQY
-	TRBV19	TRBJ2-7	ASSIGGRSYEQY
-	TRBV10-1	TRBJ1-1	ASSESGKLAF
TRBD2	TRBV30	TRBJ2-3	AWSVAGGADTQY
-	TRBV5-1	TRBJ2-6	ASSLDSRSGANVLT
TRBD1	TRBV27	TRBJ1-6	ASSPGTANSPLH
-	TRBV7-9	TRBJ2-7	ASRPPSGSYEQY
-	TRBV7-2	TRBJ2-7	ASSLGEPESYEQY
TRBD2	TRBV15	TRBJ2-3	ATSSPTSGGSTDTQY
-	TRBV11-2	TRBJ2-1	ASSLVAEQF
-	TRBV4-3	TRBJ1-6	ASSPAGSPHSPLH
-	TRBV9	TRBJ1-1	ASSVGGATEAF
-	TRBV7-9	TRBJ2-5	ATSGGHNQETQY
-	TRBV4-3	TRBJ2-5	ASSQDTAEETQY
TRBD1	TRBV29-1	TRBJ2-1	SAGQDLYNEQF
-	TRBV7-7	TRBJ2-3	ASSKGRLTDTQY
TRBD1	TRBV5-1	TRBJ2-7	ASGPDRVGEQY
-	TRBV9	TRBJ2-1	ASSPGGTRVNEQF
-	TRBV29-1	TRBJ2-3	SVNGPKADTQY
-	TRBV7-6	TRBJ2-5	ASSLAGETQY
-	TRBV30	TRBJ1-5	AWSVRYSNQPQH
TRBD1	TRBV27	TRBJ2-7	ASSATGTAYEQY